A selection of T cell receptor beta chains follows, all from one sample in a study of cytomegalovirus exposure and HLA in healthy donors. The table came from immunoSEQ multiplex PCR; TCRdb's copy has only in-frame clones and leaves some out. The sample carries tens of thousands of clones, about four fifths recorded once. Sequencing input: PBMCs. The receptor set was obtained from a man aged 25 to 40 in good health and CMV-seropositive. Both conserved end residues are part of each CDR3. Each record gives: clone size, J gene, V gene, D gene, CDR3 DNA, CDR3 protein. A D gene is named only where the DNA matches it firmly. Only some rows state a clone size, as once, few, many or a class for expanded clones.

abundance: .; j_gene: TRBJ2-3; v_gene: TRBV4-3; d_gene: TRBD2; CDR3nt: TGCGCCAGCAGCCAAGCTAGCGGCCGCACAGATACGCAGTATTTT; CDR3aa: CASSQASGRTDTQYF
abundance: .; j_gene: TRBJ1-5; v_gene: TRBV7-9; d_gene: .; CDR3nt: TGTGCCAGCAGCTTAGATCCCGGGCCCCAGCATTTT; CDR3aa: CASSLDPGPQHF
abundance: .; j_gene: TRBJ1-5; v_gene: TRBV19; d_gene: .; CDR3nt: TGTGCCAGTAGTATCGGAGGCACGGGGGTACCCCAGCATTTT; CDR3aa: CASSIGGTGVPQHF
abundance: .; j_gene: TRBJ1-1; v_gene: TRBV28; d_gene: .; CDR3nt: TGTATGGTCAGGCGTACTGAAGCTTTCTTT; CDR3aa: CMVRRTEAFF
abundance: .; j_gene: TRBJ1-1; v_gene: TRBV28; d_gene: .; CDR3nt: TGTGCCAGCATGCGGGGAGACACTGAAGCTTTCTTT; CDR3aa: CASMRGDTEAFF
abundance: .; j_gene: TRBJ2-6; v_gene: TRBV5-1; d_gene: .; CDR3nt: TGCGCCAGCAGCCTCCGGACGGGAAGCTCTGGGGCCAACGTCCTGACTTTC; CDR3aa: CASSLRTGSSGANVLTF
abundance: .; j_gene: TRBJ1-1; v_gene: TRBV7-6; d_gene: .; CDR3nt: TGTGCCAGCAGCGGTTACAGGAGGGGCACTGAAGCTTTCTTT; CDR3aa: CASSGYRRGTEAFF
abundance: .; j_gene: TRBJ1-1; v_gene: TRBV5-5; d_gene: .; CDR3nt: TGTGCCAGCAGCTTGGAAGGCGGCACTGAAGCTTTCTTT; CDR3aa: CASSLEGGTEAFF
abundance: .; j_gene: TRBJ2-7; v_gene: TRBV27; d_gene: TRBD1; CDR3nt: TGTGCCAGCAGTTTAAATTTCGGGGGACAGGGCCCCACCTACGAGCAGTACTTC; CDR3aa: CASSLNFGGQGPTYEQYF
abundance: few; j_gene: TRBJ2-6; v_gene: TRBV19; d_gene: TRBD1; CDR3nt: TGTGCCAGTAGCGACGACAGGGATTCTTACTCTGGGGCCAACGTCCTGACTTTC; CDR3aa: CASSDDRDSYSGANVLTF
abundance: .; j_gene: TRBJ2-7; v_gene: TRBV7-9; d_gene: .; CDR3nt: TGTGCCAGCAGCTTAGAGGCGGGGACCTTAAAATTC; CDR3aa: CASSLEAGTLKF
abundance: .; j_gene: TRBJ2-3; v_gene: TRBV5-1; d_gene: TRBD2; CDR3nt: TGCGCCACCTCCGGGGCTAGCGGGGGCGGCACAGATACGCAGTATTTT; CDR3aa: CATSGASGGGTDTQYF
abundance: once; j_gene: TRBJ2-7; v_gene: TRBV19; d_gene: TRBD1; CDR3nt: TGTGCCAGCGCCGGGACAGCCCTCTCCTACGAGCAGTACTTC; CDR3aa: CASAGTALSYEQYF
abundance: .; j_gene: TRBJ2-5; v_gene: TRBV4-3; d_gene: .; CDR3nt: TGCGCCAGCAGCCAAGACGGCTGGGAGGGGGAGCAGTACTTC; CDR3aa: CASSQDGWEGEQYF
abundance: .; j_gene: TRBJ1-4; v_gene: TRBV10-3; d_gene: TRBD1; CDR3nt: TGTGCCATCAGTCCCCAACAGGGGGCGATGGGTAGAACTAATGAAAAACTGTTTTTT; CDR3aa: CAISPQQGAMGRTNEKLFF
abundance: .; j_gene: TRBJ1-3; v_gene: TRBV30; d_gene: .; CDR3nt: TGTGCCTGGGAATCAGGGCCTGGAAACACCATATATTTT; CDR3aa: CAWESGPGNTIYF
abundance: .; j_gene: TRBJ2-5; v_gene: TRBV5-1; d_gene: TRBD1; CDR3nt: TGCGCCAGCAGCTTCGACAGGGGGAGGGAGACCCAGTACTTC; CDR3aa: CASSFDRGRETQYF
abundance: .; j_gene: TRBJ1-2; v_gene: TRBV6-6; d_gene: .; CDR3nt: TGTGCCAGCAGTTCCCTACGGGGCTATGGCTACACCTTC; CDR3aa: CASSSLRGYGYTF
abundance: .; j_gene: TRBJ2-5; v_gene: TRBV10-1; d_gene: .; CDR3nt: TGCGCCAGCAGTAAAATCGCCGGGACGGGAGAAGAGACCCAGTACTTC; CDR3aa: CASSKIAGTGEETQYF